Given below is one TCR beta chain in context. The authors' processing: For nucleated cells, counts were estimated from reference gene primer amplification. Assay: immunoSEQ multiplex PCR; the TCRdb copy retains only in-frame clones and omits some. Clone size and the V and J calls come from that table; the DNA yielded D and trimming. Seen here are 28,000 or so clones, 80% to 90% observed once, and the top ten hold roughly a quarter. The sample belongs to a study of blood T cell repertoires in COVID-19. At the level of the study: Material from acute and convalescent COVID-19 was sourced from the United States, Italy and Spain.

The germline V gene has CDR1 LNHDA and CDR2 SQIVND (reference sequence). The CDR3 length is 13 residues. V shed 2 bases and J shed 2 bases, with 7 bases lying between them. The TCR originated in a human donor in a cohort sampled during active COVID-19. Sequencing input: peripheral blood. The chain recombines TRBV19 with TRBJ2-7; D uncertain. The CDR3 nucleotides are TGTGCCAGTAGTATATCTCAGACCTACGAGCAGTACTTC. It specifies CASSISQTYEQYF. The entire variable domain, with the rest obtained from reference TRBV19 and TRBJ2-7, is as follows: DGGITQSPKYLFRKEGQNVTLSCEQNLNHDAMYWYRQDPGQGLRLIYYSQIVNDFQKGDIAEGYSVSREKKESFPLTVTSAQKNPTAFYLCASSISQTYEQYFGPGTRLTVT.